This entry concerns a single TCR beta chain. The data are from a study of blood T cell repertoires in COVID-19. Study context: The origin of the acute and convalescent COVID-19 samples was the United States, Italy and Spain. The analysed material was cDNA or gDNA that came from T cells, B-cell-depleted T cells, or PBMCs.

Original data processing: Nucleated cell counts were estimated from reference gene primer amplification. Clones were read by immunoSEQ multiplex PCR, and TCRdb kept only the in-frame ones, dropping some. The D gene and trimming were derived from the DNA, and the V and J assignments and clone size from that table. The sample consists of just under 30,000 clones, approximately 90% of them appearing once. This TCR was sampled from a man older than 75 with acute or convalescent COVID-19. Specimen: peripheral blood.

The CDR3 protein is CASSGWRNTEAFF. The CDR3 bases are TGTGCCAGCTCAGGTTGGAGGAACACTGAAGCTTTCTTT. The chain is built from TRBV18 and TRBJ1-1, with D hard to call. Trimming pared 5 bases from V and 1 base from J, leaving 8 bases between. Germline lookup yields CDR1 KGHSH and CDR2 LQKENI. The CDR3 contains 13 residues.